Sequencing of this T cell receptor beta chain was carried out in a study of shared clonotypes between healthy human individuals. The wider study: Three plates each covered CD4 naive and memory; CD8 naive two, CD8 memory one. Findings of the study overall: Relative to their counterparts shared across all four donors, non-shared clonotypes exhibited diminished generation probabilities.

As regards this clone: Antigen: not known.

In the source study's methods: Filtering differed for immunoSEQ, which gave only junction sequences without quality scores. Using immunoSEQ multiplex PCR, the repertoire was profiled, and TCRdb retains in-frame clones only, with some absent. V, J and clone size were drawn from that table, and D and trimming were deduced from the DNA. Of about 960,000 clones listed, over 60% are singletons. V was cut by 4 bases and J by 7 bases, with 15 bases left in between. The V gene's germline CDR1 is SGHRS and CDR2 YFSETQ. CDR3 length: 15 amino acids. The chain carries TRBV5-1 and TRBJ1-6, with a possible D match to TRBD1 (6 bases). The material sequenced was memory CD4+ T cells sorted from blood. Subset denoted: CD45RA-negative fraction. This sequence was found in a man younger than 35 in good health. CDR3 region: CASSVTGLGNSPLHF. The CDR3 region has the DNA TGCGCCAGCAGCGTTACAGGGTTGGGGAATTCACCCCTCCACTTT. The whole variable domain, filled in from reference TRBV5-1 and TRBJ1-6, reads KAGVTQTPRYLIKTRGQQVTLSCSPISGHRSVSWYQQTPGQGLQFLFEYFSETQRNKGNFPGRFSGRQFSNSRSEMNVSTLELGDSALYLCASSVTGLGNSPLHFGNGTRLTVT.